What follows are 6 T cell receptor beta chains derived from one specimen sequenced in a study of regulatory T cells in long-lasting Graves disease (dated by TCRdb to about 2021). The time point label, read with the paper, signifies: newly diagnosed GD, antithyroid drugs for less than 3 months. For both TCR sequencing and RNA sequencing, RNA was extracted from PBMCs using TRIzol. The library was generated by multiplex PCR. This sample was sequenced with an Illumina HiSeq 4000. iRepertoire HTBI primers and Arm-PCR amplification of CDR3 regions were used to construct TCR beta libraries. TCRdb's own reprocessing of the public reads used fastp at Q25 and MiXCR and kept productive beta chains. Every CDR3 protein is listed once, alongside the most common genes and DNA of its rows. The sample table lists roughly 440,000 distinct CDR3 sequences, roughly 17% of them with a count of one. The top ten hold around a quarter of the sample.

This sample was shared with a second study, whose subject was T cells in Graves' hyperthyroidism and ophthalmopathy.

This sample comprised peripheral blood mononuclear cells (PBMCs), obtained at new diagnosis, from a patient treated with antithyroid drugs. These receptors originate from a woman younger than 30 with Graves disease. Donor details come from another sample of the same person, matched by shared clones.

This clonotype showed up many times. The V and J genes are TRBV6-1 and TRBJ2-3; possibly TRBD1 or TRBD2 for D (7 bases each). The CDR3 runs to 15 residues. Trimming removed 7 bases from V and 3 bases from J, with 17 bases in between. CDR1 is MNHNS and CDR2 is SASEGT in the germline V gene. In DNA, the CDR3 is TGTGCCAGCAAGGGAGGGACAGTAAGTACAGATACGCAGTATTTT. This translates into CASKGGTVSTDTQYF.

This clonotype appeared many times. V and J are TRBV6-5 and TRBJ2-2, with 10 bases matching TRBD2. V was clipped by 2 bases and J by 5 bases; unmatched bases: 5. Germline CDR1 reads MNHEY; CDR2 reads SVGAGI. This CDR3 comprises 16 residues. The CDR3 loop is CASSYGGLAFTGELFF. The CDR3 nucleotides read TGTGCCAGCAGTTACGGGGGACTAGCGTTTACCGGGGAGCTGTTTTTT.

This clonotype was recorded a few times. The V gene is TRBV24-1, the J gene TRBJ2-5; 11 bases fit TRBD2. This CDR3 contains 17 residues. Germline values: CDR1 KGHDR, CDR2 SFDVKD. Trimming removed 0 bases from V and 2 bases from J; junction bases left unmatched: 4. As DNA, the CDR3 is TGTGCCACCAGTGATTTGAGACTAGCGGGGCTACAAGAGACCCAGTACTTC. It translates to CATSDLRLAGLQETQYF.

This clonotype was seen many times. The chain has TRBV6-1 and TRBJ2-7; perhaps TRBD1 as D (6 bases). This CDR3 spans 13 amino acids. V lost 6 bases and J lost 8, with 17 bases in between. Germline lookup yields CDR1 MNHNS and CDR2 SASEGT. The CDR3 DNA is TGTGCCAGCAGACAAATTACAGGGCTGAAGCAGTACTTC. As protein: CASRQITGLKQYF.

This clonotype was counted at least ten times. The chain couples TRBV18 to TRBJ1-1, with D unresolved. V dropped 6 bases and J dropped 5 bases, with 19 bases sitting between them. Germline CDR1 reads KGHSH; CDR2 reads LQKENI. The CDR3 is made up of 15 amino acids. The CDR3 is CASSPPRGSVTEAFF. The CDR3 region has the DNA TGTGCCAGCTCCCCCCCTCGCGGGAGTGTTACTGAAGCTTTCTTT.

This clonotype was recorded at least ten times. This chain uses TRBV3-2 with TRBJ1-1. TRBV3-2 is classified as a pseudogene. The CDR3 length is 14 residues. CDR3 in amino acids: CASSQGLKNTEAFF. Here the CDR3 DNA reads TGTGCCAGCAGCCAAGGGCTGAAGAACACTGAAGCTTTCTTT.